This T cell receptor beta chain was obtained from a study of T cell responses to AZD1222 COVID-19 vaccine. Findings and limits, study-wide: Baseline seropositivity occurred in only six AZD1222 recipients. Nearly half of spike-specific TCRs reportedly target unmutated variant regions.

As for this clone: Its antigen remains unknown.

V dropped 5 bases and J dropped 2; count of bases not matched to a gene: 3. The CDR3 has 15 amino acids. From germline, CDR1 is SNHLY and CDR2 FYNNEI. Generated by immunoSEQ multiplex PCR, the TCRdb table keeps only in-frame clones and is missing some. This sample has 200,000 to 250,000 clones; about 94% occur once, and the top ten carry 1.7%. Sample: peripheral blood, taken 28 days after the second dose of the MenACWY control vaccine. This TCR derives from an adult who received the MenACWY meningococcal vaccine as a control. This rearrangement joins TRBV2 to TRBJ2-3; TRBD2 agrees at 11 bases. This CDR3 reads CASSSTSGATDTQYF. The DNA of the CDR3 is TGTGCCAGCAGTTCGACTAGCGGGGCCACAGATACGCAGTATTTT. The full variable domain, rest sourced from reference TRBV2 and TRBJ2-3, is EPEVTQTPSHQVTQMGQEVILRCVPISNHLYFYWYRQILGQKVEFLVSFYNNEISEKSEIFDDQFSVERPDGSNFTLKIRSTKLEDSAMYFCASSSTSGATDTQYFGPGTRLTVL.